This T cell receptor (beta chain) derives from a study of blood T cell repertoires in COVID-19. For the study at large: COVID-19 samples collected from the United States, Italy and Spain covered acute and convalescent phases. PBMCs, B-cell-depleted T cells, or T cells were the source of the cDNA or gDNA that made up the material.

Under the authors' procedure: Nucleated cell counts were estimated from reference gene primer amplification. Assay: immunoSEQ multiplex PCR; the TCRdb copy retains only in-frame clones and omits some. The V and J calls and clone size were taken over from that table, and D and trimming were inferred from the DNA. The sample lists roughly 100,000 clones, 70% to 80% occurring once. This CDR3 has 20 amino acids. Patients from Seattle were sampled longitudinally, starting during active infection. The sequencing input was peripheral blood. The rearrangement links TRBV21-1 to TRBJ2-7; TRBD2 is taken as the D call from the table, unchecked against the DNA. TRBV21-1 is noted as a pseudogene. The TCR originated in an elderly man with COVID-19, enrolled during active disease. The DNA for the CDR3 is TGTGCCAGCAGCAAATGCAATCCGGGACTTCTCACGGGGGACTCCTACGAGCAGTACTTC. Amino acid sequence: CASSKCNPGLLTGDSYEQYF.